This T cell receptor beta chain was sequenced for a study of blood T cells in healthy people across ages. This CDR3 has 13 residues. V lost 6 bases to trimming and J lost 6 bases, with 13 bases between them. Germline lookup yields CDR1 ENHRY and CDR2 SYGVKD. A sample-barcoded 5' primer and a J-beta primer mix were used in a second PCR of roughly 7 to 11 cycles. MiXCR, run by TCRdb on the 5' RACE reads, gives a single entry per CDR3 protein. The profile shows approximately 850,000 distinct CDR3 sequences, 40% to 50% of them singletons. Sequencing input: blood. The rearrangement uses TRBV10-3 and TRBJ2-3; D is unresolved. The receptor was derived from a man aged 60 to 75 in good health. Here the CDR3 DNA reads TGTGCCATCAGCCACAACAGTGGTGATACGCAGTATTTT. Translated, it gives CAISHNSGDTQYF.